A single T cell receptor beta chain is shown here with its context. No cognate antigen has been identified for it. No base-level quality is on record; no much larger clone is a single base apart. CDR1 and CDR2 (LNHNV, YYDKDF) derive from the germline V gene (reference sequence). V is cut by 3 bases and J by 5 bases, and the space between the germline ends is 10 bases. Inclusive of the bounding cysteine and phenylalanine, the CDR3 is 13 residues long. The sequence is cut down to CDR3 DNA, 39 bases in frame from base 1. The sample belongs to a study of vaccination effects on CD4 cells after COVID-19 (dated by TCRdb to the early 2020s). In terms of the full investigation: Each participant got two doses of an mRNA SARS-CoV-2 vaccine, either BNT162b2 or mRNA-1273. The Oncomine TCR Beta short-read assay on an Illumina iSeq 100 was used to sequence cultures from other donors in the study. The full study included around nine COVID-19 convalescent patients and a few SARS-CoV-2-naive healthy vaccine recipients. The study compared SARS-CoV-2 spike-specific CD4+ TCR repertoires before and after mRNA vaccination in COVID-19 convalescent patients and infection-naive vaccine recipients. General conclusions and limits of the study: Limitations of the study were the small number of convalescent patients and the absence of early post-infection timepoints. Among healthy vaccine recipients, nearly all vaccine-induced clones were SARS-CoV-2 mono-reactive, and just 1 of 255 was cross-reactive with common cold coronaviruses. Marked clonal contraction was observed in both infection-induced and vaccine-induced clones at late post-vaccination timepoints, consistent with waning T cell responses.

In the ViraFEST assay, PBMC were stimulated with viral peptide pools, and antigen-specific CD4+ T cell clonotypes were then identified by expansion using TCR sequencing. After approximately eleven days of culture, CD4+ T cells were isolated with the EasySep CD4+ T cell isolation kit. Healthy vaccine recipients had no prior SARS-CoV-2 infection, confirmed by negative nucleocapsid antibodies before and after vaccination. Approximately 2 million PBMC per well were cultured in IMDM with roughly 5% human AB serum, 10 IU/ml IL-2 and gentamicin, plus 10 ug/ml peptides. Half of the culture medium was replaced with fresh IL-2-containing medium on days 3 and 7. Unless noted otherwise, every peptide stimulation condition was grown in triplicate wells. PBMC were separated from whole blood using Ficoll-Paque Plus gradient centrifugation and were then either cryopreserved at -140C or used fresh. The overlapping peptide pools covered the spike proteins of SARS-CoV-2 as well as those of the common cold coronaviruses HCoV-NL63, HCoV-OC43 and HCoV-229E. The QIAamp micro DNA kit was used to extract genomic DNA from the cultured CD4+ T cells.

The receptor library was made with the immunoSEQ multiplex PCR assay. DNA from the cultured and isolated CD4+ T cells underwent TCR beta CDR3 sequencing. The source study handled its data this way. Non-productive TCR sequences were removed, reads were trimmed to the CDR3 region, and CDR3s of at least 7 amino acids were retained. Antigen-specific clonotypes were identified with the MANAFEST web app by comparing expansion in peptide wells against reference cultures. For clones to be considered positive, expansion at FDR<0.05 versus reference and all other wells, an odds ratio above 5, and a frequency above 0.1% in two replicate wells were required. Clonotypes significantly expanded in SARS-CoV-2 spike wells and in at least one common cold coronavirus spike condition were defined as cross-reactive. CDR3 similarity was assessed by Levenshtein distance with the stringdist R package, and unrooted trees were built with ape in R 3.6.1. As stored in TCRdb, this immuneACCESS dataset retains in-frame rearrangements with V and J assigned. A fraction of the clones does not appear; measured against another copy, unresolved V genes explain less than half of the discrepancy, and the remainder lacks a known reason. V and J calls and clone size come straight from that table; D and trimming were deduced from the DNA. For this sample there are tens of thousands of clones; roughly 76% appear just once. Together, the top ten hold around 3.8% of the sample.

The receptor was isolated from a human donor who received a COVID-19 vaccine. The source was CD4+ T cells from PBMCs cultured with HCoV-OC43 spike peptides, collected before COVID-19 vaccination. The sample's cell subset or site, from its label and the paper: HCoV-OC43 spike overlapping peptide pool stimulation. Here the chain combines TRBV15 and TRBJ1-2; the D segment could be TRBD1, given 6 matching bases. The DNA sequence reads TGTGCCACCAGCAGTTTGGACAGATATGGCTACACCTTC. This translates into CATSSLDRYGYTF.